This T cell receptor (beta chain) is from a study of blood T cell repertoires in COVID-19 (dated by TCRdb to the early 2020s). About the investigation overall: Samples covering the acute and convalescent phases of COVID-19 were provided by collaborators in the United States, Italy and Spain. The material from the prospective study consisted of cDNA or gDNA derived from T cells, B-cell-depleted T cells, or PBMCs. Deeply sampled blood TCRbeta repertoires from subjects exposed to, actively infected with, or recovered from COVID-19 were included in the dataset. The repertoires were released in a freely available public database meant as a resource for research on the immune response to SARS-CoV-2. Samples came from the ongoing ImmuneRACE study (first 160 participants) plus 1,254 subjects from 6 global collaborators. Sample metadata almost always included a de-identified subject ID, COVID-19 status, age in years and sex. Where available, HLA class I and class II types were taken from metadata supplied by the sample provider and were not determined by assay-based typing.

TCRbeta CDR3 regions were amplified from genomic DNA by means of the immunoSEQ Assay, a bias-controlled multiplex PCR. Per the authors' processing: The number of nucleated cells in each sample was estimated from the amplification of reference gene primers within the assay. To quantify the absolute abundance of each unique TCRbeta CDR3 rearrangement, sequence reads were collapsed and filtered. For each sample, productive Simpson clonality was calculated by taking the square root of Simpson's diversity index across productive rearrangements. In TCRdb, the immuneACCESS table is reduced to in-frame sequences with V and J assigned. These tables do not hold every clone; where another copy was compared, an unresolved V gene accounts for under half, and the others remain unexplained. V, J and clone size derive from that table, while D and trimming were established from the DNA sequence. This sample lists about 170,000 clones; around nine tenths were detected once. The ten largest clones add up to less than 3% of the sample.

In regard to this clone: It lacks a known antigen. Base qualities were left out, and no much larger clone turns up one base away.

Taken from cysteine to phenylalanine, the CDR3 has 15 residues. Of the read, only the CDR3 DNA is kept; its 45 bases are in frame from base 1. From the germline V gene, CDR1 is SNHLY and CDR2 is FYNNEI. V is reduced by 6 bases and J by 6 bases, leaving a spacing of 20 bases between them. One collaborating source in Seattle enrolled patients during active infection and followed them longitudinally through the course of disease. Whole blood was collected in K2EDTA tubes by collaborating institutions according to the institutions' own protocols. For TCRbeta analysis, collaborators shipped samples in one of three forms: frozen whole blood, isolated PBMCs, or DNA extracted from either of those sample types. Findings and caveats that apply to the study as a whole: How much clinical and demographic metadata was included differed by source and by participant, and the metadata was provided uncurated.

Sequencing used peripheral blood. The rearrangement combines TRBV2 with TRBJ1-1, and possibly TRBD1, on 6 matching bases. The receptor was isolated from an elderly woman with COVID-19, enrolled during active disease. DNA sequence: TGTGCCAGCAGCTCTCTAAGGGGGGGGATCGCTGAAGCTTTCTTT. This is translated as CASSSLRGGIAEAFF.